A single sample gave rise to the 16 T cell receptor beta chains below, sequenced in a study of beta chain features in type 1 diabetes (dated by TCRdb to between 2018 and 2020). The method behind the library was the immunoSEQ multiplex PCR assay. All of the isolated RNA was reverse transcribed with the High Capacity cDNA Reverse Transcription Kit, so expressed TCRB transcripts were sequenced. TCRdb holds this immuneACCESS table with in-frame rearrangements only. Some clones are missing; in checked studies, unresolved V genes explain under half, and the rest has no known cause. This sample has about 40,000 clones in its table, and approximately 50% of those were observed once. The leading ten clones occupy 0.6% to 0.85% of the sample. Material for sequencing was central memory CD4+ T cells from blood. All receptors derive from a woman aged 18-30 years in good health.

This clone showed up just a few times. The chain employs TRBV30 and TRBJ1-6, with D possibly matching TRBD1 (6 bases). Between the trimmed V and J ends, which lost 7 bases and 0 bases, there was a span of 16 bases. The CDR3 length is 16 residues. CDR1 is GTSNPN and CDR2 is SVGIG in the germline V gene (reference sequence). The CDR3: CALDRRISSYNSPLHF. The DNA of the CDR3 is TGTGCCTTGGACAGACGGATCAGCTCCTATAATTCACCCCTCCACTTT.

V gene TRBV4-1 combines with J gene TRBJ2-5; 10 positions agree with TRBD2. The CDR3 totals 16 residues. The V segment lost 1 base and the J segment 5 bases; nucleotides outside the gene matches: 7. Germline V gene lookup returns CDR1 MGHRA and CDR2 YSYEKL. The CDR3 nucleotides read TGCGCCAGCAGCCAAGCAAAAGCGGGAGGGCAGGAGACCCAGTACTTC. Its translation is CASSQAKAGGQETQYF.

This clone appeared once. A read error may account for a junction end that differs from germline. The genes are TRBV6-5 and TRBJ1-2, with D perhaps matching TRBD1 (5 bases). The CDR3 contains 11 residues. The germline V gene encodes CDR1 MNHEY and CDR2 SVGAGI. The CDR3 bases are TGTGCCAGCAGTTCAATAAGACAGTTATCCTTC. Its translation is CASSSIRQLSF.

The CDR3 loop reads CASSTTVQETQYF. The CDR3 DNA follows: TGCGCCAGCAGCACGACAGTACAAGAGACCCAGTACTTC. The chain uses TRBV5-1 and TRBJ2-5, with a tentative D call TRBD1 (5 bases). CDR3 length: 13 residues. Trimming left V 4 bases short and J 2 bases short, with 9 bases between. Germline V gene sequence: CDR1 SGHRS, CDR2 YFSETQ. Full variable domain (rest looked up from reference TRBV5-1 and TRBJ2-5): KAGVTQTPRYLIKTRGQQVTLSCSPISGHRSVSWYQQTPGQGLQFLFEYFSETQRNKGNFPGRFSGRQFSNSRSEMNVSTLELGDSALYLCASSTTVQETQYFGPGTRLLVL.

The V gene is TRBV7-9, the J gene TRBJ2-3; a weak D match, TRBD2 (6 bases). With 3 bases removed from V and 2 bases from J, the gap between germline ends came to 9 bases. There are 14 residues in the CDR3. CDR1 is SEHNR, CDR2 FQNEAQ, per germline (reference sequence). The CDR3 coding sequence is TGTGCCAGCAGCTTTGAGGGACTCACAGATACGCAGTATTTT. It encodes CASSFEGLTDTQYF. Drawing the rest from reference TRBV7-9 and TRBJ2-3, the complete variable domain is DTGVSQNPRHKITKRGQNVTFRCDPISEHNRLYWYRQTLGQGPEFLTYFQNEAQLEKSRLLSDRFSAERPKGSFSTLEIQRTEQGDSAMYLCASSFEGLTDTQYFGPGTRLTVL.

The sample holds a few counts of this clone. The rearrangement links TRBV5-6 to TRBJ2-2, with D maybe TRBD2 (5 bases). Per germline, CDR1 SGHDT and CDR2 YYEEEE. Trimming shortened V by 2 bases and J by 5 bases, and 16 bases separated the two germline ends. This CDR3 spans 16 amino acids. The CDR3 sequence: CASSLSTRSITGELFF. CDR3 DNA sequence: TGTGCCAGCAGCTTATCCACTAGATCCATAACCGGGGAGCTGTTTTTT.

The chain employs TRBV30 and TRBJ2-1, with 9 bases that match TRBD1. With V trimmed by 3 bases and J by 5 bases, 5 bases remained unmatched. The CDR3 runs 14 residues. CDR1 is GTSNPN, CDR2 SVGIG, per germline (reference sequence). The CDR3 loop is CAWRKTGGHNEQFF. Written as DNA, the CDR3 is TGTGCCTGGAGAAAGACAGGGGGACACAATGAGCAGTTCTTC. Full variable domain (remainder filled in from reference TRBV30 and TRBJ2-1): SQTIHQWPATLVQPVGSPLSLECTVEGTSNPNLYWYRQAAGRGLQLLFYSVGIGQISSEVPQNLSASRPQDRQFILSSKKLLLSDSGFYLCAWRKTGGHNEQFFGPGTRLTVL.

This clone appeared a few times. CDR3 bases: TGCAGCGTTGCTGTCGACAGACCCTCTGGAAACACCATATATTTT. Protein sequence: CSVAVDRPSGNTIYF. The rearrangement uses TRBV29-1 and TRBJ1-3; D is perhaps TRBD1 (5 bases). There are 15 residues in the CDR3. CDR1 SQVTM and CDR2 ANQGSEA come from the germline V gene. The V end was cut by 4 bases, the J end by 0 bases, with 13 bases between.

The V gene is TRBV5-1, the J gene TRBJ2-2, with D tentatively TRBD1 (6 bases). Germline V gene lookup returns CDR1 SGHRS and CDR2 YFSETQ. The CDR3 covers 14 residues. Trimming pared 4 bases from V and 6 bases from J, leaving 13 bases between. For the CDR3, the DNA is TGCGCCAGCAGCGCCCAGGGGAGTTCCGGGGAGCTGTTTTTT. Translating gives CASSAQGSSGELFF.

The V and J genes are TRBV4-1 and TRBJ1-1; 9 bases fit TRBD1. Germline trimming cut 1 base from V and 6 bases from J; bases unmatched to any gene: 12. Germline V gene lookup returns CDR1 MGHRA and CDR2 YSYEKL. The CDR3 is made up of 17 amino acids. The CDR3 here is CASSQALRGQGFAEAFF. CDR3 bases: TGCGCCAGCAGCCAAGCTTTGCGGGGACAGGGATTCGCTGAAGCTTTCTTT.

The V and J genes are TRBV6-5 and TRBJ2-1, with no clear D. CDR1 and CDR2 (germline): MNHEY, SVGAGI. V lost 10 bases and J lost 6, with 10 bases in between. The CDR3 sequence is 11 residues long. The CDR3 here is CATLYFNEQFF. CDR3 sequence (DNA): TGTGCCACACTATATTTCAATGAGCAGTTCTTC.

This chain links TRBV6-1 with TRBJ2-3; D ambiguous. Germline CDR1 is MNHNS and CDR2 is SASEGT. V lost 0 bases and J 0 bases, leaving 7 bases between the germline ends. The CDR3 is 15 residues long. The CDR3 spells CASSEARGSTDTQYF. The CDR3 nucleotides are TGTGCCAGCAGTGAAGCGCGCGGTAGCACAGATACGCAGTATTTT.

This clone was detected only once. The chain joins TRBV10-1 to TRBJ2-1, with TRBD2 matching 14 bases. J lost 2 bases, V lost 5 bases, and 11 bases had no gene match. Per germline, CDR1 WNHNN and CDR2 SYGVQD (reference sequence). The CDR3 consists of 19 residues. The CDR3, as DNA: TGCGCCAGCAGTTTAGGACTAGCGGGGGGCCTCAAAACCTACAATGAGCAGTTCTTC. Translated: CASSLGLAGGLKTYNEQFF.

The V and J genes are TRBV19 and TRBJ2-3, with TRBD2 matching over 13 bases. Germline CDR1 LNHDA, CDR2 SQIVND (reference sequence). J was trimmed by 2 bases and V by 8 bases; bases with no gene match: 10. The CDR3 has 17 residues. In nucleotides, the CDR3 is TGTGCCAGTGCAATCCGACTAGCGGGAGGATCCACAGATACGCAGTATTTT. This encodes CASAIRLAGGSTDTQYF. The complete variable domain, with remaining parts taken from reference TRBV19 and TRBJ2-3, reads DGGITQSPKYLFRKEGQNVTLSCEQNLNHDAMYWYRQDPGQGLRLIYYSQIVNDFQKGDIAEGYSVSREKKESFPLTVTSAQKNPTAFYLCASAIRLAGGSTDTQYFGPGTRLTVL.

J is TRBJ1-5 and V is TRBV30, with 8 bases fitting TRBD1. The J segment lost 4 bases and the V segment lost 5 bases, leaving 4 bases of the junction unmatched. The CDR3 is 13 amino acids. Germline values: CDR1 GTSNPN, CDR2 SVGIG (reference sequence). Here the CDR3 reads CAWAGTGNQPQHF. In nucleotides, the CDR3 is TGTGCCTGGGCCGGGACAGGTAATCAGCCCCAGCATTTT.

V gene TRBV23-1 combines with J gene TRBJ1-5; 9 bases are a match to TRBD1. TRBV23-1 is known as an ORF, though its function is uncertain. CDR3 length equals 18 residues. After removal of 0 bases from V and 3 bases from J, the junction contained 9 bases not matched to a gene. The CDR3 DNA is TGCGCCAGCAGTCAATCGCGGACAGGGGCCCCTTTCAATCAGCCCCAGCATTTT. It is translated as CASSQSRTGAPFNQPQHF.